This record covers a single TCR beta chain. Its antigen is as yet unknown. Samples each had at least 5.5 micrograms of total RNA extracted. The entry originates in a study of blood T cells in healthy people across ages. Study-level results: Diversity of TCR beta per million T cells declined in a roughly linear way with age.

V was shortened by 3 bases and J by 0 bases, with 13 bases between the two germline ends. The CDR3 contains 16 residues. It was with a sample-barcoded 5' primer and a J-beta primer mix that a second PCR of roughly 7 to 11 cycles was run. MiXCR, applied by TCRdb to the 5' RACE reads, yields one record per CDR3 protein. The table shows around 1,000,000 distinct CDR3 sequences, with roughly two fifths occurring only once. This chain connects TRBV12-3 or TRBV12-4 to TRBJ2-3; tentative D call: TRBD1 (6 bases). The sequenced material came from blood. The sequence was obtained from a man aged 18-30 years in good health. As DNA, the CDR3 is TGTGCCAGCAGTTTGGGGGCAAGGAGTAGCACAGATACGCAGTATTTT. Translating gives CASSLGARSSTDTQYF.